Listed below are T cell receptor beta chains from one sample, sequenced in a study of Ad26.COV2.S vaccination and SARS-CoV-2 variants. Clones were read by immunoSEQ multiplex PCR, and TCRdb kept only the in-frame ones, dropping some. The sample holds 350,000 to 400,000 clones; roughly 90% are singletons and the top ten take 1.9%. The source was peripheral blood, collected in a trial of Ad26.COV2.S vaccine versus placebo. The receptor source for this set is a person between 18 and 60 years old who received the Ad26.COV2.S COVID-19 vaccine or a placebo. CDR3s include the opening cysteine and the closing phenylalanine or tryptophan.

TRBJ2-7 TRBV6-5 CASSFSGTDPYEQYF
TRBJ2-7 TRBV5-1 CASSLEGARSYEQYF
TRBJ2-5 TRBV5-5 CASSPGLAGGVQETQYF
TRBJ2-1 TRBV13 CASREGRYNEQFF
TRBJ1-2 TRBV3-1/TRBV3-2 CASSQAGTGGSGYGYTF
TRBJ2-2 TRBV6-6 CASSSGLAVTGELFF
TRBJ2-1 TRBV4-2 CASSHLLGNEQFF
TRBJ2-4 TRBV5-4 CASQGDGNIQYF
TRBJ2-7 TRBV7-2 CASSTRRSAYEQYF
TRBJ1-3 TRBV30 CAWSDPLHGNTIYF
TRBJ2-7 TRBV19 CASSLPGLAGVEQYF
TRBJ1-2 TRBV7-8 CASSLAAAYGYTF
TRBJ2-2 TRBV9 CASSADWAANTGELFF
TRBJ2-5 TRBV5-4 CASSPGQERSQETQYF
TRBJ2-7 TRBV29-1 CSVDSGSTYEQYF
TRBJ2-5 TRBV20-1 CSASVYGTSGRYQYF
TRBJ2-1 TRBV19 CASSIAAIYNEQFF
TRBJ1-5 TRBV12-5 CASALQGVNQPQHF
TRBJ1-2 TRBV5-4 CASSLAPDSTIGYTF
TRBJ1-2 TRBV6-1 CASSETGDYGYTF
TRBJ2-1 TRBV7-2 CASSLTGTGARNEQFF
TRBJ2-6 TRBV7-2 CASSPDSGANVLTF
TRBJ2-2 TRBV5-1 CASSLGFSRGAANTGELFF
TRBJ2-7 TRBV15 CATRGTASYEQYF
TRBJ1-1 TRBV28 CASTLDRGRTEAFF
TRBJ2-5 TRBV6-5 CASSYGREGPRETQYF
TRBJ2-1 TRBV6-5 CASSYMSTSSYNEQFF
TRBJ2-2 TRBV7-2 CASSSQGAGELFF
TRBJ1-3 TRBV6-6 CASSPRDSYSGNTIYF
TRBJ1-5 TRBV6-1 CASSEYQGLGNQPQHF
TRBJ1-4 TRBV7-9 CASSLGPGELFF
TRBJ1-2 TRBV14 CASSQAGYGYTF
TRBJ1-2 TRBV6-5 CASTMTGRGDGYTF
TRBJ1-2 TRBV6-5 CASSYSQGRWGYGYTF
TRBJ2-7 TRBV18 CASSPKWGNEQYF
TRBJ2-3 TRBV9 CASSDPLAGERSTDTQYF
TRBJ2-2 TRBV15 CATSRVFLGSGELFF
TRBJ1-2 TRBV28 CASSLTGNYGYTF
TRBJ2-1 TRBV11-3 CASRPSGTSGRGEQFF
TRBJ2-3 TRBV30 CAWSRGSLTDTQYF
TRBJ1-6 TRBV7-8 CASSRETTGGGSPLHF
TRBJ2-7 TRBV6-5 CASTPSAGVSEQYF
TRBJ2-1 TRBV24-1 CATSNTRSNEQFF
TRBJ2-1 TRBV7-2 CASSPGLGVPFF
TRBJ2-1 TRBV19 CASSRPGSSYNEQFF
TRBJ2-3 TRBV30 CAWGSGGSRQDTQYF
TRBJ2-1 TRBV28 CASSLLWSGRSNEQFF
TRBJ2-7 TRBV28 CASSLRGPGKYF
TRBJ2-2 TRBV4-1 CASSPLGQTVNTGELFF
TRBJ2-5 TRBV7-2 CASSSNRGRETQYF